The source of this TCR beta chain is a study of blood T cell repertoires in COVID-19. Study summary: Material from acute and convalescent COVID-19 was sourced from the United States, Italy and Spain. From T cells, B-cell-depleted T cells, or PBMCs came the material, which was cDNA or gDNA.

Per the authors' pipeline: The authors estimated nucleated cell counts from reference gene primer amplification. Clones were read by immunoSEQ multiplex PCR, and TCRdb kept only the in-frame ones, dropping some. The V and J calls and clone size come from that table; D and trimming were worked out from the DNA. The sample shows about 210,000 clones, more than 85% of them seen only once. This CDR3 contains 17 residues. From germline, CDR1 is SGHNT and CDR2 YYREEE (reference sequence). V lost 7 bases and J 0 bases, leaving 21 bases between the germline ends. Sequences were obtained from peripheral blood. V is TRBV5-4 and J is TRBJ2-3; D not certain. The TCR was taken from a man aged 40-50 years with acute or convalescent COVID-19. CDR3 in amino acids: CASFSRLITPSTDTQYF. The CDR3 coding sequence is TGTGCCAGCTTTTCGCGCCTCATAACCCCTAGCACAGATACGCAGTATTTT. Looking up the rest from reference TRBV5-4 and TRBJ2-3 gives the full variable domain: ETGVTQSPTHLIKTRGQQVTLRCSSQSGHNTVSWYQQALGQGPQFIFQYYREEENGRGNFPPRFSGLQFPNYSSELNVNALELDDSALYLCASFSRLITPSTDTQYFGPGTRLTVL.